The clone carrying this T cell receptor (beta chain) has at least ten counts. Its antigen is not identified. Each cDNA got a UMI-containing oligo ligated at its 3' end. The first PCR ran roughly 4 cycles with an equimolar RC1.1 and RC1.2 beta primer mix. One entry per CDR3 protein, called by TCRdb with MiXCR from the UMI-ligation and nested PCR reads. The data show tens of thousands of distinct CDR3 sequences, 9% to 15% seen once. This sample was included in a study of quantifying T cell responses using KT2 cells. Across the whole study: RNA was reverse transcribed with TCR alpha and beta constant-region primers.

Study-wide findings and caveats: Very high KT2 spike-in numbers caused saturation in KT2 sequence detection.

The V end lost 5 bases, the J end lost 3 bases, and 9 bases lay between the germline ends. The CDR3 is 13 residues long. The germline V gene encodes CDR1 SEHNR and CDR2 FQNEAQ (reference sequence). Source material: PBMCs spiked with cells of the T cell clone KT2. The rearrangement uses TRBV7-9 and TRBJ2-3; D gene uncertain. The sequence was obtained from a human donor. For the CDR3, the DNA is TGTGCCAGCAGCCGAACATTAACAGATACGCAGTATTTT. Amino acid sequence: CASSRTLTDTQYF.